This T cell receptor beta chain originates from a study of graft-versus-host responses after intestinal transplantation. Study context: Recipients had multivisceral, liver-intestinal, or isolated intestinal transplants. Anti-thymocyte globulin induction was given to all recipients, followed by tacrolimus and steroids for about 3 years. Study-wide results and caveats: Researchers found GvH clones in recipient marrow, and some showed up first in ileum or blood. Graft-versus-host to host-versus-graft clonal ratios in allografts were high in patients with graft-donor T cell macrochimerism.

Remarks on this clone: The target antigen is unknown.

Here immunoSEQ multiplex PCR was the method, and the copy in TCRdb shows in-frame clones only, minus some. This sample yields approximately 99,000 clones, of which just under 95% are seen a single time; roughly 0.07% belongs to the top ten. Germline-derived CDR1 and CDR2 are MNHEY and SMNVEV (reference sequence). The CDR3 length is 17 residues. V was clipped by 5 bases and J by 7 bases; unmatched bases: 10. Sequenced material: unstimulated CD8+ T cells sorted from spleen or lymph node cells, taken before transplant. J is TRBJ2-1 and V is TRBV27; 14 bases match TRBD2. This receptor was taken from a human donor who was the organ donor for an intestinal transplant. The CDR3 sequence: CASSVLPGTSGGNEQFF. CDR3 nucleotide sequence: TGTGCCAGCAGTGTCCTCCCCGGGACTAGCGGGGGTAATGAGCAGTTCTTC.